The 7 T cell receptor beta chains listed next were all sequenced from one sample in a study of OX40 agonist ivuxolimab in advanced cancers. Some clones are missing from TCRdb's copy, which holds only in-frame ones; the method was immunoSEQ multiplex PCR. The sample includes tens of thousands of clones, 88% of them seen just once. Specimen: CD4+ or CD8+ T cells sorted from blood, collected in a trial of the OX40 agonist ivuxolimab. The receptors stem from an adult with an advanced solid tumor such as melanoma, head and neck, liver or kidney cancer.

The chain uses TRBV19 and TRBJ1-1; perhaps TRBD1 as D (6 bases). The V gene lost 5 bases and the J gene lost 0 bases, with 13 bases spanning the gap. This CDR3 is built from 15 residues. Germline CDR1 LNHDA, CDR2 SQIVND (reference sequence). CDR3 loop: CASSPTGRLNTEAFF. CDR3 sequence (DNA): TGTGCCAGTAGTCCAACAGGGAGACTGAACACTGAAGCTTTCTTT.

CDR3 in DNA: TGTGCCTGGAGTAGGGGGGGACCAGATACGCAGTATTTT. Translation: CAWSRGGPDTQYF. The chain uses TRBV30 and TRBJ2-3; weak D call: TRBD2 (7 bases). The V end was cut by 2 bases, the J end by 4 bases, with 10 bases between. Germline values: CDR1 GTSNPN, CDR2 SVGIG (reference sequence). The CDR3 sequence is 13 residues long.

The chain uses TRBV15 and TRBJ2-7, with unresolved D. Trimming left V 0 bases short and J 1 base short, with 10 bases between. CDR1 and CDR2 from the germline V gene are LNHNV and YYDKDF (reference sequence). The CDR3 runs 15 residues. The CDR3 DNA reads TGTGCCACCAGCAGAGAACTGGGATCGTCCTACGAGCAGTACTTC. Its translation is CATSRELGSSYEQYF.

The chain carries TRBV6-5 and TRBJ1-5; the D gene is possibly TRBD1 (6 bases). Germline lookup yields CDR1 MNHEY and CDR2 SVGAGI. The CDR3 has 15 residues. The V and J ends lost 5 bases and 1 base respectively, with 12 bases between them. The CDR3 DNA follows: TGTGCCAGCAGTAACAGGGCAGGAAGCAATCAGCCCCAGCATTTT. This codes for CASSNRAGSNQPQHF.

This clone is a singleton in its sample. CDR3 coding DNA: TGTGCCAGCAGCGCCCAGGGACAACCAGGGAATGAGCAGTTCTTC. It is translated as CASSAQGQPGNEQFF. J is TRBJ2-1 and V is TRBV9, with a possible D match to TRBD1 (6 bases). V was cut by 3 bases and J by 7 bases, with 17 bases left in between. Germline lookup yields CDR1 SGDLS and CDR2 YYNGEE. This CDR3 spans 15 amino acids.

The CDR3 nucleotides are TGTGCCAGCAGCTCCGGGCCAAGCACAGATACGCAGTATTTT. Protein product: CASSSGPSTDTQYF. The V call is TRBV13, the J call TRBJ2-3; D gene uncertain. The CDR3 length is 14 residues. The V end lost 4 bases, the J end lost 0 bases, and 8 bases lay between the germline ends. Germline CDR1 is PRHDT and CDR2 is FYEKMQ (reference sequence).

The gene calls are TRBV30 and TRBJ2-1; 16 bases are shared with TRBD2. V shed 0 bases, J shed 8 bases, and the junction held 4 bases outside the gene matches. CDR3 size: 16 residues. Germline CDR1 GTSNPN, CDR2 SVGIG (reference sequence). In nucleotides, the CDR3 is TGTGCCTGGAGTGTGGGACTAGCGGGAGGGTTAGATGAGCAGTTCTTC. Translation: CAWSVGLAGGLDEQFF.